The TCR beta chain under discussion was sequenced for a study of Graves' ophthalmopathy and Graves' hyperthyroidism. General study results and limits: Both an approximately 71% sensitivity and an approximately 72% specificity characterized the model's predictions of ophthalmopathy progression. Ophthalmopathy cases were distinguished from stable hyperthyroidism by a 13-signature model, reaching roughly 90% sensitivity and around 83% specificity. Blood also held most thyroid clonotypes expanded above 0.001 frequency.

The length of the CDR3 is 14 residues. V lost 5 bases, J lost 0 bases, and 11 bases lay in between. CDR1 and CDR2 (germline): SNHLY, FYNNEI. This clonotype was recorded many times. What it recognizes is unknown. Patients were diagnosed from clinical symptoms, serum thyroxine, TRAb, thyroid ultrasound and orbital computed tomography. Scientists amplified the TCR beta CDR3 regions from RNA transcripts. The authors performed first-round RT-PCR with HTBI primers and then a second-round multiplex PCR. In TCRdb, the multiplex PCR reads were re-called with MiXCR into one record per CDR3 protein. Altogether about 1.1 million distinct CDR3 sequences are present, about two fifths being singletons, with the ten largest covering 8.5% to 14%.

Specimen: peripheral blood or thyroid tissue (not recorded which). The clonotype originates from an adult man with Graves' hyperthyroidism. The chain carries TRBV2 and TRBJ2-7; perhaps TRBD1 as D (6 bases). The CDR3 bases are TGTGCCAGCAGTAAACAGGGACCCTCCTACGAGCAGTACTTC. Translating gives CASSKQGPSYEQYF. The variable domain in full, with the rest retrieved from reference TRBV2 and TRBJ2-7, is EPEVTQTPSHQVTQMGQEVILRCVPISNHLYFYWYRQILGQKVEFLVSFYNNEISEKSEIFDDQFSVERPDGSNFTLKIRSTKLEDSAMYFCASSKQGPSYEQYFGPGTRLTVT.